The 3 T cell receptor beta chains below all came from one sample that was sequenced in a study of blood T cells in healthy people across ages. A J-beta primer mix and a sample-barcoded 5' primer were used in a second PCR of about 7 to 12 cycles. TCRdb reprocessed the 5' RACE reads via MiXCR and lists one record per CDR3 protein. The sample carries 1.2 million to 1.5 million distinct CDR3 sequences, approximately 63% recorded once. Sequenced sample: blood. These receptors originate from a man between 18 and 35 years old in good health.

The genes are TRBV20-1 and TRBJ2-7; tentative D call: TRBD1 (5 bases). This CDR3 is 12 amino acids long. The V end lost 0 bases, the J end lost 2 bases, and 5 bases lay between the germline ends. Germline values: CDR1 DFQATT, CDR2 SNEGSKA (reference sequence). This CDR3 reads CSARETAYEQYF. Here the CDR3 DNA reads TGCAGTGCTAGAGAGACAGCCTACGAGCAGTACTTC.

The chain uses TRBV6-2 or TRBV6-3 and TRBJ2-7, with 11 nucleotides matching TRBD1. Germline V gene data show CDR1 as MNHEY and CDR2 as SVGEGT. J was trimmed by 3 bases and V by 6 bases; bases with no gene match: 7. The length of the CDR3 is 15 residues. The DNA for the CDR3 is TGTGCCAGCAGAGGGACAGGGGGTAAAGGCTACGAGCAGTACTTC. It specifies CASRGTGGKGYEQYF.

This clonotype was counted only a few times. J is TRBJ2-3 and V is TRBV6-5; D gene unclear. Trimming pared 7 bases from V and 3 bases from J, leaving 11 bases between. Germline V gene data show CDR1 as MNHEY and CDR2 as SVGAGI. The CDR3 is 13 amino acids. CDR3 nucleotides: TGTGCCAGCAAAGGGCGTTTGACAGATACGCAGTATTTT. Translation gives CASKGRLTDTQYF.